This TCR beta chain emerged from a study of T cell responses to AZD1222 COVID-19 vaccine. Whole-study findings and limits: Two AZD1222 administrations were followed by greater Spike-specific TCR breadth and depth.

This clone was recorded only once. Its matching antigen is unknown. V was trimmed by 2 bases and J by 0 bases, leaving 8 bases between them. The CDR3 covers 15 residues. In germline, CDR1 is MNHEY, CDR2 SVGEGT. Profiled with immunoSEQ multiplex PCR; TCRdb holds only in-frame clones, not every one. The data contain 140,000 to 150,000 clones, more than 85% of them singletons. The receptor's source is an adult who received the AZD1222 COVID-19 vaccine. V is TRBV6-2 or TRBV6-3 and J is TRBJ1-5; no reliable D call. The input for sequencing was peripheral blood, taken 28 days after the second AZD1222 dose. The CDR3 spells CASSYSRGSNQPQHF. The CDR3 DNA reads TGTGCCAGCAGTTACAGTCGGGGTAGCAATCAGCCCCAGCATTTT.